This entry features one T cell receptor beta chain sequence. Its antigen is not yet known. Base-call qualities are not available, and no considerably larger clone is one nucleotide away. The library was built by means of the immunoSEQ multiplex PCR assay. The table was pulled from immuneACCESS by TCRdb, which kept in-frame rearrangements only. Such tables lose some clones; where checked, under half of the loss comes from unresolved V genes, and the rest has no known cause. The sample table records around 40,000 clones; approximately 90% of these occur just once. The ten largest clones add up to around 0.47% of the sample. The CDR1 and CDR2 encoded by the germline V gene are SGHRS and YFSETQ. V is shortened by 1 base, J by 3 bases, and the region joining them spans 13 bases. The CDR3 starts with the cysteine, ends with the phenylalanine, and has 15 residues. Just the 45-base CDR3 DNA is kept, in frame starting at base 1.

The sample is drawn from a study of T cell changes during pregnancy in multiple sclerosis (dated by TCRdb to between 2018 and 2021). As for the study more broadly: The study looked at changes in the T cell repertoire across pregnancy in women with multiple sclerosis.

The chain is made from TRBV5-1 and TRBJ2-5, and TRBD2 may be the D gene, going by 6 matching bases. This receptor was obtained from a female donor in good health, enrolled as a control in a pregnancy study. The material was CD4+ T cells from peripheral blood mononuclear cells, obtained in the first trimester of pregnancy. CDR3 loop: CASSLLGGREETQYF. The DNA is TGCGCCAGCAGCTTGTTAGGAGGGAGAGAAGAGACCCAGTACTTC.